A selection of T cell receptor beta chains follows, all from one sample in a study of blood T cells in healthy people across ages. Each CDR3 protein gets one entry after TCRdb re-called the 5' RACE reads with MiXCR. Among 550,000 to 750,000 distinct CDR3 sequences listed, around a fifth were seen once. The sample was blood. The receptors stem from a man in his 70s in good health. Each CDR3 is given with its conserved first and last residue. The D gene is left open where the match is weak. Clone sizes are given selectively: once, few, many, or a class where the clone is expanded.

TRBJ2-7	NA	TRBV28	few	CASSLPPTGEQYF	TGTGCCAGCAGTTTACCCCCGACTGGCGAGCAGTACTTC
TRBJ2-5	TRBD1	TRBV29-1	NA	CSVDEGDSETQYF	TGCAGCGTTGATGAAGGGGACAGCGAGACCCAGTACTTC
TRBJ2-5	NA	TRBV6-6	NA	CANSTPGRPQETQYF	TGTGCCAACAGTACCCCGGGACGGCCCCAAGAGACCCAGTACTTC
TRBJ2-1	NA	TRBV9	NA	CASSVAHYYNEQFF	TGTGCCAGCAGCGTAGCACACTACTACAATGAGCAGTTCTTC
TRBJ2-3	TRBD2	TRBV19	NA	CASSRLAGETDTQYF	TGTGCCAGTAGTCGACTAGCGGGAGAGACAGATACGCAGTATTTT
TRBJ1-1	TRBD1	TRBV7-3	NA	CASSPDRDGRNTEAFF	TGTGCCAGCAGCCCGGACAGGGACGGGCGAAACACTGAAGCTTTCTTT
TRBJ2-1	TRBD1	TRBV2	NA	CASIDRAFGGEQFF	TGTGCCAGCATCGACAGGGCCTTTGGGGGTGAGCAGTTCTTC
TRBJ2-3	NA	TRBV29-1	NA	CSVEIQGTGQYF	TGCAGCGTTGAAATACAGGGAACAGGGCAGTATTTT
TRBJ2-7	TRBD1	TRBV7-2	NA	CASSSNGQGWNEQYF	TGTGCCAGCAGCTCAAACGGACAGGGGTGGAACGAGCAGTACTTC
TRBJ2-7	NA	TRBV20-1	NA	CSARDHGLGTVGSEQYF	TGCAGTGCTAGAGATCATGGACTTGGAACGGTAGGCTCCGAGCAGTACTTC
TRBJ2-7	TRBD1	TRBV4-1	few	CASATGTGGGYEQYF	TGCGCCAGTGCTACCGGGACAGGGGGCGGGTACGAGCAGTACTTC
TRBJ1-2	NA	TRBV5-1	NA	CASSSSGTDTYGYTF	TGCGCCAGCAGCTCTTCCGGGACGGACACCTATGGCTACACCTTC
TRBJ2-7	NA	TRBV28	few	CASSLVGGAAYEQYF	TGTGCCAGCAGTTTAGTTGGGGGGGCGGCCTACGAGCAGTACTTC
TRBJ2-7	NA	TRBV10-2	NA	CASRDFSYEQYF	TGCGCCAGCAGGGACTTCTCCTACGAGCAGTACTTC